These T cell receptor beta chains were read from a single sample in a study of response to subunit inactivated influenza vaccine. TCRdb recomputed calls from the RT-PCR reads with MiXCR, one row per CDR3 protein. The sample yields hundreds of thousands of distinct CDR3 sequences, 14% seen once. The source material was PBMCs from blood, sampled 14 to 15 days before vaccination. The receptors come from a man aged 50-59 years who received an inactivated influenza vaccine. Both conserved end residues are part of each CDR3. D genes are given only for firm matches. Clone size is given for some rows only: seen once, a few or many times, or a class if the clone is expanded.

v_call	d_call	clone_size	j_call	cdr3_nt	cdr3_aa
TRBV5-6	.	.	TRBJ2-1	TGTGCCAGCAGCTTTGGCAACCGGGAGTTCTTC	CASSFGNREFF
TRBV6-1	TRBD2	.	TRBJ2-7	TGTGCCAGCAGTGATGCTGAGCGGGGGTCCTACGAGCAGTACTTC	CASSDAERGSYEQYF
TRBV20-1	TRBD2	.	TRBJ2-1	TGCACTGGTTTGACGGGACTAGAGGGAGCACCGTTCTTC	CTGLTGLEGAPFF
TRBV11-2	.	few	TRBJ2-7	TGTGCCAGCAGCTTAGATGTCGGACAGCCCTACGAGCAGTACTTC	CASSLDVGQPYEQYF
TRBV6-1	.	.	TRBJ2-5	TGTGCCAGCAGAGGACAGCGACAAGAGACCCAGTACTTC	CASRGQRQETQYF
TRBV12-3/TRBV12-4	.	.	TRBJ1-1	TGTGCCAGCAGTTCTAACGCCGGCTTGACTGAAGCTTTCTTT	CASSSNAGLTEAFF
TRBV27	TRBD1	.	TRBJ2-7	TGTGCCAGCAGTTTATACGGGACAGGGTCCTTCTACGAGCAGTACTTC	CASSLYGTGSFYEQYF
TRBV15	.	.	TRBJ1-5	TGTGCCACCGGAATGGACCGCAGCAATCAGCCCCAGCATTTT	CATGMDRSNQPQHF
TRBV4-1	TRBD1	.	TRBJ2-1	TGCGCCAGCAGCCGATCCGGGACAGGGTACAATGAGCAGTTCTTC	CASSRSGTGYNEQFF
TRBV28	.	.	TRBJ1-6	TGTGCCAGCAGTCCGAACAGGGTGTGGGACGCCCGTAATTCACCCCTCCACTTT	CASSPNRVWDARNSPLHF
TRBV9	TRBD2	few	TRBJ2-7	TGTGCCAGCAGCGTAAGTAGCGGGAGAGGCCCCTACGAGCAGTACTTC	CASSVSSGRGPYEQYF
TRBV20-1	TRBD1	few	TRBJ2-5	TGCAGTGCTCAACCGACAGGGCAGGAGACCCAGTACTTC	CSAQPTGQETQYF
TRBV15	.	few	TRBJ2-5	TGTGCCACCAGCAGAGTACAGGGACTTCAAGAGACCCAGTACTTC	CATSRVQGLQETQYF
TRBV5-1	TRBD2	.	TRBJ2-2	TGCGCCAGCAGCTTGCCGGGAGGCGGCACCGGGGAGCTGTTTTTT	CASSLPGGGTGELFF